This entry is about one TCR beta chain. This sample is part of a study of post-analysis software for immune sequencing data. Tagging with unique molecular identifiers was a feature of the TCR beta cDNA libraries. TCRdb ran MiXCR on the PCR reads and lists one entry per CDR3 protein. Counted here are about 400,000 distinct CDR3 sequences, less than 40% occurring once; the ten biggest clones make up around an eighth. Sequencing input: blood. This sequence originates from a girl aged 5-17 years with multiple sclerosis.

The CDR3 DNA reads TGTGCCAGCTCACCAGTATGGAGCTCCTACGAGCAGTACTTC. This codes for CASSPVWSSYEQYF. The genes are TRBV18 and TRBJ2-7; unclear D gene. This CDR3 contains 14 residues. The germline V gene has CDR1 KGHSH and CDR2 LQKENI. V lost 2 bases to trimming and J lost 0 bases, with 8 bases between them.